The rows below give T cell receptor beta chains drawn from one sample of a study of T cells in Graves' hyperthyroidism and ophthalmopathy. TCRdb used MiXCR to reprocess the multiplex PCR reads, holding one entry per CDR3 protein. The sample holds fewer than 350,000 distinct CDR3 sequences, approximately 18% seen once. Sequencing input: blood. These receptors were collected from a man aged 50-59 years with Graves' ophthalmopathy. Each CDR3 is given with its conserved first and last residue. A D gene is named only where the DNA matches it firmly. Only part of the rows carry a size: once, few, many, or a class if the clone is expanded.

.	TRBJ2-3	TRBD2	TRBV28	CASSPLAGSHIVDTQYF	TGTGCCAGCAGTCCCCTAGCGGGCTCACATATTGTGGATACGCAGTATTTT
.	TRBJ2-4	.	TRBV11-3	CASSYQGTVNIQYF	TGTGCCAGCAGCTACCAAGGCACTGTAAACATTCAGTACTTC
many	TRBJ2-3	.	TRBV11-2	CASSLADSRDTQYF	TGTGCCAGCAGCTTAGCGGACAGTAGGGATACGCAGTATTTT
few	TRBJ1-1	TRBD1	TRBV10-3	CAIRGGRDTEAFF	TGTGCCATCAGAGGGGGCCGGGACACTGAAGCTTTCTTT
.	TRBJ2-5	.	TRBV28	CATTTGSETQYF	TGTGCCACCACTACAGGGTCGGAGACCCAGTACTTC
few	TRBJ1-4	.	TRBV5-4	CASSLTGAGNEKLFF	TGTGCCAGCAGCTTGACGGGAGCGGGTAATGAAAAACTGTTTTTT
many	TRBJ2-3	.	TRBV20-1	CSARDVAPGGKDTQYF	TGCAGTGCTAGAGATGTGGCTCCCGGCGGTAAAGATACGCAGTATTTT
many	TRBJ1-1	.	TRBV3-1	CASSPQGLPGSEAFF	TGTGCCAGCAGCCCTCAGGGCCTCCCCGGCTCTGAAGCTTTCTTT
.	TRBJ2-7	TRBD1	TRBV27	CAGSPRGISYEQYF	TGTGCCGGCAGCCCCAGGGGGATCTCTTACGAGCAGTACTTC
many	TRBJ2-3	TRBD2	TRBV7-9	CASSRKPPSTAGGWLGTDTQYF	TGTGCCAGCAGCCGGAAACCTCCTTCGACAGCGGGAGGGTGGCTCGGCACAGATACGCAGTATTTT
few	TRBJ1-2	.	TRBV5-4	CASSLAIGGAGYTF	TGTGCCAGCAGCTTGGCCATTGGAGGGGCTGGCTACACCTTC
few	TRBJ2-7	.	TRBV20-1	CSARAPSQYF	TGCAGTGCTAGAGCCCCGAGCCAGTACTTC
few	TRBJ2-5	.	TRBV7-3	CASSSVREETQYF	TGTGCCAGCAGCTCCGTCAGAGAAGAGACCCAGTACTTC
many	TRBJ2-5	TRBD2	TRBV7-8	CASSSSGRQETQYF	TGTGCCAGCAGCAGTAGCGGGAGACAAGAGACCCAGTACTTC
few	TRBJ2-7	.	TRBV28	CASSWGTQTYEQYF	TGTGCCAGCAGTTGGGGGACACAAACCTACGAGCAGTACTTC
.	TRBJ2-3	.	TRBV20-1	CSARGVLSTDTQYF	TGCAGTGCTAGGGGGGTCCTTAGCACAGATACGCAGTATTTT
many	TRBJ2-3	TRBD1	TRBV5-1	CASSLAGQGAADTQYF	TGCGCCAGCAGCTTGGCCGGACAGGGGGCGGCAGATACGCAGTATTTT
.	TRBJ2-1	.	TRBV28	CASSPPWWSSYNGQFF	TGTGCCAGCAGCCCCCCCTGGTGGAGCTCCTACAATGGGCAGTTCTTC
.	TRBJ1-2	.	TRBV28	CASSLPSGAYGYTF	TGTGCCAGCAGTTTACCCTCAGGGGCTTATGGCTACACCTTC
.	TRBJ1-1	TRBD1	TRBV10-3	CAISGRTGGMNTEAFF	TGTGCCATCAGTGGGAGGACAGGGGGGATGAACACTGAAGCTTTCTTT
few	TRBJ2-2	.	TRBV5-1	CASSFEGGYTGELFF	TGCGCCAGCAGCTTTGAGGGCGGATACACCGGGGAGCTGTTTTTT
.	TRBJ2-7	TRBD2	TRBV7-8	CASSLGALAGTYEQYF	TGTGCCAGCAGCCTCGGCGCACTAGCGGGAACCTACGAGCAGTACTTC
.	TRBJ2-7	.	TRBV4-1	CASSQDFYLAYEQYF	TGCGCCAGCAGCCAAGACTTTTACCTCGCCTACGAGCAGTACTTC
many	TRBJ2-7	TRBD2	TRBV18	CASSPGTSGRIEQYF	TGTGCCAGCTCACCTGGGACTAGCGGGAGAATCGAGCAGTACTTC
.	TRBJ1-5	TRBD1	TRBV28	CASSFGAGGPPQHF	TGTGCCAGCAGTTTTGGGGCAGGGGGGCCGCCCCAGCATTTT